This TCR beta chain was recovered during a study of blood T cells in healthy people across ages (dated by TCRdb to 2015 to 2017). Turning to the overall study: Template switching captured roughly one uniquely barcoded TCR beta cDNA molecule per two T cells in model experiments. The study measured age-related changes in TCR beta repertoire diversity using deep sequencing normalized with unique cDNA molecular identifiers. Four age groups were formed from the donors: young (average roughly 15 years), middle-aged (just under 40), aged (around 62) and long-lived (less than 85). Two additional independent replicas of 1 million unique cDNA reads from the same blood draw were analyzed for two donors (one aged 18 to 30 and one aged 80 or older). To avoid experimental bias, donors of different ages were distributed randomly across sequencing lanes.

The CDR3 sequence holds 15 residues, the cysteine and phenylalanine included. Solely the CDR3 DNA is kept, with 45 bases framed from the first base. At the junction V is shortened by 1 base and J by 4 bases, with 14 bases in between. According to the germline V gene, CDR1 reads SGHRS and CDR2 reads YFSETQ. The donors were around 39 Caucasian individuals from Russia, aged roughly 6 to 90 years, who were systemically healthy. Each donor gave around 9.9 milliliters of peripheral blood, collected into EDTA-treated Vacutainer tubes. Ficoll-Paque density-gradient centrifugation was used to isolate PBMCs, with at least 6 million per sample. Total RNA, at least 6 micrograms per sample, was extracted from PBMCs with Trizol reagent. The percentages of naive CD45RAhigh/CD27high T cells were determined by flow cytometry on a PBMC aliquot from every donor. Points the paper makes about the study in general: Total diversity estimates from one million sequenced T cells were considered lower bounds and underestimates. Observed TCR beta diversity correlated strongly with the percentage of naive T cells measured by flow cytometry. Observed TCR beta diversity per million T cells fell roughly linearly with age, and a significant reduction was already apparent by age around 39. Because the CMV infection status of the donors was unknown, age-related changes in expanded clonotypes may potentially have been confounded. The long-lived group showed more naive CD4+ T cells, fewer expanded clones and increased TCR diversity than the aged group, suggesting age selection. Conclusive comparison of naive and antigen-experienced compartments was prevented by the profiling of bulk unsorted PBMCs.

Worth noting for this clonotype: Its antigen is still unknown. No base quality information exists; no much larger clone differs at one position.

Preparation of the library involved 5' RACE. This sample was sequenced with an Illumina HiSeq 2500. The second PCR ran for about 6 to 12 cycles and used a J-beta primer mix along with a sample-barcoded 5' primer. A unique molecular identifier was introduced onto each TCR beta cDNA molecule by a template-switch 5' adaptor carrying 12 random nucleotides. Each sample yielded at least 2.5 million CDR3-containing paired-end reads. First-strand cDNA was synthesized from all RNA with the Mint cDNA synthesis kit, primed by a TRBC-specific oligonucleotide. Following uracil-DNA glycosylase treatment, a first 18-cycle PCR with universal primers M1SS and BC2_uni_R was performed on all cDNA. The authors processed their data as follows. Normalization of each sample was performed by random selection of 1 million high-quality reads, each carrying a distinct molecular identifier. Instead of being binned into consensus sequences, reads with shared molecular identifiers were discarded. MiTCR, run with a Q25 quality threshold and the strictest error-elimination algorithm, handled CDR3 identification, clonotype clustering and error correction. A nonparametric unseen species model using Euler transformation provided a lower-bound estimate of total TCR beta diversity. In TCRdb, the public reads were trimmed at Q25 with fastp and aligned with MiXCR, with productive beta chains retained. One record per CDR3 amino acid sequence lists the most common genes and DNA. The V and J calls shown here were made by TCRdb, not taken from the authors' results. Across this sample there are 800,000 to 950,000 distinct CDR3 sequences, with 35% to 40% seen only once. The top ten clones comprise 13% of the sample.

This chain is built from TRBV5-1 and TRBJ1-1; TRBD1 might be the D gene, on 5 matching bases. The sequence was collected from a man younger than 30 in good health. The sample consisted of blood. The CDR3 sequence is CASSLSGIGGTEAFF. The sequenced DNA is TGCGCCAGCAGCTTGTCAGGGATCGGGGGCACTGAAGCTTTCTTT.